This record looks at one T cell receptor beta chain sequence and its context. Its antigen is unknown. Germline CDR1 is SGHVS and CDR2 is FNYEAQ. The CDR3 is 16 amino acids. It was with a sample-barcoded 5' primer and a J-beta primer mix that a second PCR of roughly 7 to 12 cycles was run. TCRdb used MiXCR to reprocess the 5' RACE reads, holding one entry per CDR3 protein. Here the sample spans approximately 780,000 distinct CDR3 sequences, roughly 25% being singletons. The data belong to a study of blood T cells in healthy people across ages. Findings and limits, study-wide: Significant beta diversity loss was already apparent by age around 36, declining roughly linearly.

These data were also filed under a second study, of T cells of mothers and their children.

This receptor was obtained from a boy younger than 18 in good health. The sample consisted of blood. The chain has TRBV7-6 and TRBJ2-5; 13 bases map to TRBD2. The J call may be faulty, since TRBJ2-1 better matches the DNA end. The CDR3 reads CASSSRLAGGPNEQFF. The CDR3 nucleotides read TGTGCCAGCAGCTCCCGACTAGCGGGGGGCCCCAATGAGCAGTTCTTC.